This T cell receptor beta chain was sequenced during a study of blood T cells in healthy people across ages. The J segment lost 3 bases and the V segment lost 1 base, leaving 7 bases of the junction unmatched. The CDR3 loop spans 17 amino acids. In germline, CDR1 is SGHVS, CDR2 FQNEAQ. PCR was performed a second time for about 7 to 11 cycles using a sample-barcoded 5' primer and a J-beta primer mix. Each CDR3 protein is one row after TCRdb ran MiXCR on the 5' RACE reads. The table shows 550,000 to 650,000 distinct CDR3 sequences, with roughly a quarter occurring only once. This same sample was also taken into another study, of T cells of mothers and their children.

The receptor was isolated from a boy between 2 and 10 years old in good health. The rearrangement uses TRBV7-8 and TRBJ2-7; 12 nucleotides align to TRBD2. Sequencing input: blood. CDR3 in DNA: TGTGCCAGCAGCTTAGGGACTAGCGGGACCGTAGGCTACGAGCAGTACTTC. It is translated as CASSLGTSGTVGYEQYF.